The 27 T cell receptor beta chains in this list originate from one sample, sequenced in a study of beta chain features in type 1 diabetes (dated by TCRdb to the late 2010s). Receptor libraries were prepared by the immunoSEQ multiplex PCR assay. The entire isolated RNA was reverse transcribed using the High Capacity cDNA Reverse Transcription Kit, and thus expressed TCRB transcripts were sequenced. The immuneACCESS repertoire file appears here via TCRdb, limited to in-frame rearrangements. These files lack a portion of the clones; in checked studies, under half of the deficit traces to unresolved V genes, and the cause of the others is not known. The sample yields under 950,000 clones; roughly 17% were counted once. Jointly, the top ten make up 0.02% to 0.03% of the sample. Input material: naive CD4+ T cells from blood. According to the study, the label for this sample's cell subset or site signals: true naive CD4+ T cells. These receptors originate from a woman under 30 in good health.

As to this clone: A much larger clone is a single base away; this may be a read error. Other DNA variants within this sample encode the same CDR3. The chain joins TRBV7-9 to TRBJ2-7; no reliable D call. The germline V gene has CDR1 SEHNR and CDR2 FQNEAQ (reference sequence). This CDR3 is built from 11 residues. V was trimmed by 1 base and J by 3 bases, leaving 1 base between them. The CDR3 region has the DNA TGTGCCAGCAGCTTAGTCTACGAGCAGTACTTC. Translating it yields CASSLVYEQYF. Combining the CDR3 with reference TRBV7-9 and TRBJ2-7 gives the whole variable domain DTGVSQNPRHKITKRGQNVTFRCDPISEHNRLYWYRQTLGQGPEFLTYFQNEAQLEKSRLLSDRFSAERPKGSFSTLEIQRTEQGDSAMYLCASSLVYEQYFGPGTRLTVT.

This clone has more than one count but fewer than ten. V gene TRBV28 combines with J gene TRBJ2-7; D could derive from TRBD1 or TRBD2 (5 bases each). The CDR3 is 16 residues long. V was cut by 3 bases and J by 2 bases, with 17 bases left in between. From germline, CDR1 is MDHEN and CDR2 SYDVKM. The CDR3 region has the DNA TGTGCCAGCAGTTTGGCCACCGGGACGTTGGCCTACGAGCAGTACTTC. Amino acids: CASSLATGTLAYEQYF.

In this sample, this clone turned up a few times. The chain carries TRBV7-9 and TRBJ2-1; no definite D call. The CDR3 has 16 residues. Germline CDR1 reads SEHNR; CDR2 reads FQNEAQ (reference sequence). Trimming removed 5 bases at V and 3 bases at J, with 17 bases between. CDR3 bases: TGTGCCAGCAGCCCCCTCGCTGGGATTCTCTACAATGAGCAGTTCTTC. Amino acid sequence: CASSPLAGILYNEQFF.

This chain joins TRBV14 and TRBJ2-7, with D tentatively TRBD2 (6 bases). The germline V and J ends were trimmed by 2 bases and 8 bases, with 13 bases remaining between them. There are 13 residues in the CDR3. The V gene's germline CDR1 is SGHDN and CDR2 FVKESK. CDR3 protein: CASSQQYREKQYF. In DNA, the CDR3 is TGTGCCAGCAGCCAACAGTACCGGGAGAAGCAGTACTTC.

Regarding this clone: This CDR3 is also generated by other DNA sequences in the sample. This sequence joins TRBV18 and TRBJ2-7, with 11 bases aligning to TRBD2. The CDR3 is 15 residues long. Germline V gene sequence: CDR1 KGHSH, CDR2 LQKENI. V shed 3 bases, J shed 2 bases, and the junction held 3 bases outside the gene matches. Here the CDR3 reads CASSPGTSGTYEQYF. The CDR3 bases are TGTGCCAGCTCACCGGGGACTAGCGGCACCTACGAGCAGTACTTC. Combining the CDR3 with reference TRBV18 and TRBJ2-7 gives the whole variable domain NAGVMQNPRHLVRRRGQEARLRCSPMKGHSHVYWYRQLPEEGLKFMVYLQKENIIDESGMPKERFSAEFPKEGPSILRIQQVVRGDSAAYFCASSPGTSGTYEQYFGPGTRLTVT.

This clone has a handful of counts. The rearrangement joins TRBV4-2 to TRBJ2-2; the match to TRBD2 covers 12 bases. V was pared by 4 bases and J by 2 bases, with 5 bases of the junction left unmatched. This CDR3 is built from 17 residues. Germline V lookup: CDR1 LGHNA, CDR2 YNFKEQ. The CDR3 reads CASSLGLAGFNTGELFF. In DNA form, the CDR3 reads TGTGCCAGCAGCCTCGGACTAGCGGGGTTTAACACCGGGGAGCTGTTTTTT.

The chain couples TRBV7-2 to TRBJ2-7; D gene unclear. Germline V gives CDR1 SGHTA, CDR2 FQGNSA. CDR3 size: 15 residues. The ends were cut back, 5 bases at V and 1 base at J, with 15 bases in the middle. The CDR3 bases are TGTGCCAGCAGCGACCTCAGACAACCTTCCTACGAGCAGTACTTC. Protein: CASSDLRQPSYEQYF.

Points on this clone: The sample has other DNA sequences that encode this CDR3 too. This chain links TRBV7-9 with TRBJ2-1; 11 nucleotides agree with TRBD2. V was clipped by 5 bases and J by 4 bases; unmatched bases: 4. CDR3 size: 15 residues. Germline V gene data show CDR1 as SEHNR and CDR2 as FQNEAQ (reference sequence). The CDR3 DNA is TGTGCCAGCAGCGTCGGGACTAGCGGTTACAATGAGCAGTTCTTC. Translating it yields CASSVGTSGYNEQFF. Full variable domain (remainder filled in from reference TRBV7-9 and TRBJ2-1): DTGVSQNPRHKITKRGQNVTFRCDPISEHNRLYWYRQTLGQGPEFLTYFQNEAQLEKSRLLSDRFSAERPKGSFSTLEIQRTEQGDSAMYLCASSVGTSGYNEQFFGPGTRLTVL.

The chain carries TRBV18 and TRBJ2-1, with 7 bases identical to TRBD2. Germline CDR1 reads KGHSH; CDR2 reads LQKENI. The CDR3 is 15 amino acids. The J segment lost 5 bases and the V segment lost 0 bases, leaving 4 bases of the junction unmatched. The CDR3 region is CASSPPGLLNNEQFF. The DNA for the CDR3 is TGTGCCAGCTCACCACCGGGACTACTAAACAATGAGCAGTTCTTC.

This clone was picked up a small number of times. The chain combines TRBV7-2 with TRBJ2-5; D gene ambiguous. CDR3 length equals 13 residues. Per germline, CDR1 SGHTA and CDR2 FQGNSA. The ends were cut back, 5 bases at V and 0 bases at J, with 7 bases in the middle. DNA for the CDR3: TGTGCCAGCAGCCCTAGGAACCAAGAGACCCAGTACTTC. The encoded protein is CASSPRNQETQYF.

This clone was found a few times. The chain has TRBV28 and TRBJ2-1; 7 bases line up with TRBD2. Trimming cost V 7 bases and J 5 bases; bases outside gene matches: 20. CDR1 is MDHEN and CDR2 is SYDVKM in the germline V gene. The CDR3 totals 18 residues. The CDR3 region is CASINGGSGKKQHNEQFF. In nucleotides, the CDR3 is TGTGCCAGCATCAATGGCGGGAGTGGAAAAAAACAACACAATGAGCAGTTCTTC.

The rearrangement links TRBV6-5 to TRBJ2-3; 7 bases agree with TRBD2. V trimming: 6 bases; J trimming: 7 bases; junction bases outside the gene matches: 10. CDR1 and CDR2 from the germline V gene are MNHEY and SVGAGI. The CDR3 consists of 14 residues. This CDR3 reads CASRRELASNTQYF. The DNA of the CDR3 is TGTGCCAGCAGAAGAGAACTAGCGTCAAATACGCAGTATTTT.

The J gene is TRBJ1-1, the V gene TRBV4-3; TRBD1 agrees at 9 bases. This CDR3 spans 15 amino acids. J lost 11 bases, V lost 1 base, and 11 bases had no gene match. The germline gives CDR1 LGHNA, CDR2 YSLEER. In DNA, the CDR3 is TGCGCCAGCAGCCAAGGACGCCCGGGACAGGGAGGCGCTTTCTTT. Protein: CASSQGRPGQGGAFF.

In this sample, this clone turned up a few times. This specimen includes other DNA sequences encoding the same CDR3. V usage is TRBV6-5 and J usage is TRBJ2-1, with D perhaps matching TRBD2 (5 bases). Trimming took 0 bases from V and 0 from J, leaving 6 bases between them. Germline V gene lookup returns CDR1 MNHEY and CDR2 SVGAGI. CDR3 size: 15 residues. CDR3 amino acids: CASSYSGSSYNEQFF. CDR3 DNA sequence: TGTGCCAGCAGTTACTCTGGGAGCTCCTACAATGAGCAGTTCTTC.

The V call is TRBV5-1, the J call TRBJ2-1, with TRBD1 matching over 9 bases. Trimming took 6 bases from V and 5 from J; bases not matched to a gene: 6. Germline V gene lookup returns CDR1 SGHRS and CDR2 YFSETQ. The CDR3 sequence is 14 residues long. This CDR3 reads CASMGDRANNEQFF. The CDR3 nucleotides read TGCGCCAGCATGGGGGACAGGGCTAACAATGAGCAGTTCTTC.

The chain joins TRBV20-1 to TRBJ2-5; D call uncertain. V shed 8 bases and J shed 10 bases, with 11 bases lying between them. CDR1 and CDR2 (germline): DFQATT, SNEGSKA (reference sequence). CDR3 length: 9 residues. This chain's CDR3 is CSPNGVQYF. Here the CDR3 DNA reads TGCAGTCCGAATGGGGTCCAGTACTTC.

V and J are TRBV21-1 and TRBJ2-7; the listed D gene, TRBD2, was not tested against the DNA. TRBV21-1 is given as a pseudogene. The CDR3 totals 15 residues. CDR3 nucleotides: TGTGCCAGCAGCAGACGACTAGCGGGAGAAACGGAGCAGTACTTC. Translating gives CASSRRLAGETEQYF.

This clone was observed a few times. The CDR3 reads CASSLARTSGRSSYNEQFF. CDR3 in DNA: TGTGCCAGCAGCTTAGCGCGGACTAGCGGGAGGAGCTCCTACAATGAGCAGTTCTTC. The V call is TRBV7-2, the J call TRBJ2-1, with TRBD2 matching 14 bases. CDR3 length equals 19 residues. Germline CDR1 is SGHTA and CDR2 is FQGNSA. V was clipped by 0 bases and J by 0 bases; unmatched bases: 4.

The V and J genes are TRBV10-3 and TRBJ1-4, with TRBD1 as a possible D gene (5 bases). Germline V gene data show CDR1 as ENHRY and CDR2 as SYGVKD. V was clipped by 8 bases and J by 8 bases, with 27 bases between them. This CDR3 comprises 17 residues. This chain's CDR3 is CAIPDPPKSGLREKLFF. DNA for the CDR3: TGTGCCATCCCCGACCCCCCCAAGTCAGGGTTACGGGAAAAACTGTTTTTT.

This chain uses TRBV13 with TRBJ1-5; unclear D gene. Germline CDR1 reads PRHDT; CDR2 reads FYEKMQ (reference sequence). The CDR3 is 15 amino acids. Trimming left V 5 bases short and J 3 bases short, with 14 bases between. The CDR3 sequence is CASSERARTNQPQHF. Written as DNA, the CDR3 is TGTGCCAGCAGCGAAAGGGCCAGGACCAATCAGCCCCAGCATTTT.

The chain combines TRBV28 with TRBJ1-2, with TRBD1 identical over 7 bases. The trim removed 7 bases at V and 4 bases at J, leaving 9 bases unmatched. The CDR3 sequence is 14 residues long. Germline assignment: CDR1 MDHEN and CDR2 SYDVKM. The CDR3 region is CASTATGMPYGYTF. The CDR3, as DNA: TGTGCCAGCACCGCGACAGGGATGCCCTATGGCTACACCTTC.

A few counts support this clone. The chain couples TRBV4-2 to TRBJ1-1, with a possible D match to TRBD1 (6 bases). The V gene's germline CDR1 is LGHNA and CDR2 YNFKEQ. CDR3 length: 16 amino acids. With 0 bases removed from V and 5 bases from J, the gap between germline ends came to 16 bases. CDR3 in DNA: TGTGCCAGCAGCCAAGAACAGGGACCTAGAGGTACTGAAGCTTTCTTT. Translated, it gives CASSQEQGPRGTEAFF.

This clone was detected a few times. The V call is TRBV5-1, the J call TRBJ2-7; maybe TRBD1 (6 bases). V was pared by 0 bases and J by 3 bases, with 13 bases between. Germline V gene lookup returns CDR1 SGHRS and CDR2 YFSETQ. The CDR3 consists of 15 residues. The CDR3 here is CASSLVFGQHYEQYF. CDR3 sequence (DNA): TGCGCCAGCAGCTTGGTCTTCGGACAGCACTACGAGCAGTACTTC.

This clone has just a few counts. The CDR3 loop is CASSLGGALSYNEQFF. CDR3 bases: TGTGCCAGCAGCTTAGGCGGAGCCCTCTCCTACAATGAGCAGTTCTTC. V is TRBV7-2 and J is TRBJ2-1; no reliable D call. The CDR3 runs 16 residues. V lost 1 base to trimming and J lost 0 bases, with 10 bases between them. The germline gives CDR1 SGHTA, CDR2 FQGNSA.

The rearrangement uses TRBV25-1 and TRBJ2-7; tentative D call: TRBD2 (6 bases). The CDR3 length is 15 residues. Germline V gives CDR1 MGHDK, CDR2 SYGVNS. The V and J ends lost 1 base and 6 bases respectively, with 16 bases between them. The DNA for the CDR3 is TGTGCCAGCAGTGAATTTGGGAGGAGTAACGGCGAGCAGTACTTC. This gives the protein CASSEFGRSNGEQYF.

This clone was seen only a few times. The CDR3 DNA sequence: TGTGCCATCAGTAGCGGGAGCTCCTACGAGCAGTACTTC. It codes for CAISSGSSYEQYF. The chain has TRBV10-3 and TRBJ2-5, with 8 positions matching TRBD2. The J call may be wrong; the DNA end is better matched by TRBJ2-7. CDR3 length: 13 residues. The germline V gene encodes CDR1 ENHRY and CDR2 SYGVKD.

The chain joins TRBV10-1 to TRBJ2-2; maybe TRBD2 (6 bases). CDR1 and CDR2 from the germline V gene are WNHNN and SYGVQD (reference sequence). V was cut by 4 bases and J by 6 bases, with 15 bases left in between. CDR3 size: 15 residues. This CDR3 reads CASSVEGTRSGELFF. In nucleotides, the CDR3 is TGCGCCAGCAGTGTGGAGGGAACCCGATCCGGGGAGCTGTTTTTT.